This T cell receptor (beta chain) came from a study of T cells in localized non-small cell lung cancer. Findings of the study overall: For the top 100 tumor clones, a median around 55 also appeared in adjacent lung.

Germline V gene sequence: CDR1 LGHNA, CDR2 YSLEER. The CDR3 spans 14 residues. The V and J ends lost 3 bases and 7 bases, in that order; junction bases with no gene match: 7. Assay used: immunoSEQ multiplex PCR; TCRdb lists only in-frame clones, some missing. Of under 70,000 clones in the sample, roughly 89% were seen once. As to this clone: Its antigen remains unidentified.

This specimen was peripheral blood, taken before any cancer treatment. This chain connects TRBV4-3 to TRBJ1-2; 8 bases agree with TRBD1. This receptor was obtained from a woman aged 35 to 75 with stage I lung adenocarcinoma. Here the CDR3 reads CASSQDRVDGGYTF. The DNA of the CDR3 is TGCGCCAGCAGCCAGGACAGGGTAGACGGTGGCTACACCTTC.